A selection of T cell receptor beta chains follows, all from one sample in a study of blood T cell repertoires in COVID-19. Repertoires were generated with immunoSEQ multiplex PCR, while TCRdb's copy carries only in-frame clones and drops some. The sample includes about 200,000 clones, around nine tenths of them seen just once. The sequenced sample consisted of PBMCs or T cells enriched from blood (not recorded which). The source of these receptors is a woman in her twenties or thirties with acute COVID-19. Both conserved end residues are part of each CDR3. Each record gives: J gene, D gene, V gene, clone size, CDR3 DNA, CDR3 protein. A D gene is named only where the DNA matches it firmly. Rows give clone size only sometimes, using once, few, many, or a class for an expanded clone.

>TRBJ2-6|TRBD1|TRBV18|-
TGTGCCAGCTCACCACGGACAGGGAGCTCTGGGGCCAACGTCCTGACTTTC
CASSPRTGSSGANVLTF
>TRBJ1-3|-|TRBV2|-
TGTGCCAGCAGTGAACCCGCAGGGTCCCTCTCTGGAAACACCATATATTTT
CASSEPAGSLSGNTIYF
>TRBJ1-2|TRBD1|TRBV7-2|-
TGTGCCAGCAGCTCGGACAGGGGGCGAGATGGCTACACCTTC
CASSSDRGRDGYTF
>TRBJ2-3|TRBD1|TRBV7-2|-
TGTGCCAGCAGCCCCGGACAGGGCTTAGGCTCAGATACGCAGTATTTT
CASSPGQGLGSDTQYF
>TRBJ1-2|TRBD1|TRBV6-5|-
TGTGCCAGCAGGGCGGACAGGGGGGACTATGGCTACACCTTC
CASRADRGDYGYTF
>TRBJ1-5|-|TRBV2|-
TGTGCCAGCAGTGGGGAGGGTGCCGGCCAGCCCCAGCATTTT
CASSGEGAGQPQHF
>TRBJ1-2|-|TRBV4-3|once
TGCGCCAGCAGCCTCCAGGACAGTCTTAACTATGGCTACACCTTC
CASSLQDSLNYGYTF
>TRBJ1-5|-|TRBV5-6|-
TGTGCCAGCAACTCGGGCGGGATGGGCAATCAGCCCCAGCATTTT
CASNSGGMGNQPQHF
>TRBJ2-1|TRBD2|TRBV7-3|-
TGTGCCAGCAGCCCCAATGGGGGGGTGAGGACCAATGAGCAGTTCTTC
CASSPNGGVRTNEQFF
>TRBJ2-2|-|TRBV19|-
TGTGCCAGTAGTATTCGGACCGGGGAGCTGTTTTTT
CASSIRTGELFF
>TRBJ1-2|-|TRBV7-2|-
TGTGCCAGCAGCCAGGACTGGGCCGGCTACACCTTC
CASSQDWAGYTF
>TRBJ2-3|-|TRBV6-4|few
TGTGCCAGCAGTGGTGGGACTCTCACCACAGATACGCAGTATTTT
CASSGGTLTTDTQYF
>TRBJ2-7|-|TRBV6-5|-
TGTGCCAGCAGGGGGGCAGGGGTGAAGTACGAGCAGTACTTC
CASRGAGVKYEQYF
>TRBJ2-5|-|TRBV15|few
TGTGCCACCAGCCCACGGGCGGGCCAAGAGACCCAGTACTTC
CATSPRAGQETQYF
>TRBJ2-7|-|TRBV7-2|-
TGTGCCAGCAGCTTAGGACAGAACTACGAGCAGTACTTC
CASSLGQNYEQYF
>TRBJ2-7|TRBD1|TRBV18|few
TGTGCCAGCTCACCATCCGGGACAGGGCCCCACGAGCAGTACTTC
CASSPSGTGPHEQYF
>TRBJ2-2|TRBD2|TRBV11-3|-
TGTGCCAGCAGCTCGGGACTAGGCACCGGGGAGCTGTTTTTT
CASSSGLGTGELFF
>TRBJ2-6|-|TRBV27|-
TGTGCCAGCAGTCAACTCTCTGGGGCCAACGTCCTGACTTTC
CASSQLSGANVLTF
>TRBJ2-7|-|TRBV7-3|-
TGTGCCAGCAGCTTAACGGGCCGAGCATACGAGCAGTACTTC
CASSLTGRAYEQYF
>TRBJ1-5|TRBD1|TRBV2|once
TGTGCCAGCAACTTGGGACAGTCCGTAGGGCAGCCCCAGCATTTT
CASNLGQSVGQPQHF
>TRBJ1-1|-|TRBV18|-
TGTGCCAGCTCACCACCTAACCCAGGGCTTCTTACTGAAGCTTTCTTT
CASSPPNPGLLTEAFF
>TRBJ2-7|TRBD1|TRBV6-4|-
TGTGCCAGCAGGAAGACAGGGGTCTACGAGCAGTACTTC
CASRKTGVYEQYF
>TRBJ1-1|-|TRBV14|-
TGTGCCAGCAGCCCCGGTTGGTTTATGAACACTGAAGCTTTCTTT
CASSPGWFMNTEAFF
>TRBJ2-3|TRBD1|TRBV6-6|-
TGTGCCAGCAGTGCGACAGGGCGCACAGATACGCAGTATTTT
CASSATGRTDTQYF
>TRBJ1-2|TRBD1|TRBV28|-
TGTGCCAGCATTCGGGACAGGCAACGATTGGGCTACACCTTC
CASIRDRQRLGYTF
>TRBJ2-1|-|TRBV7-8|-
TGTGCCAGCAGCTACGGAGTATACAATGAGCAGTTCTTC
CASSYGVYNEQFF
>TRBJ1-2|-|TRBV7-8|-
TGTGCCAGCAGCTTTGACAGGTGGGGGATGGATGGCTACACCTTC
CASSFDRWGMDGYTF
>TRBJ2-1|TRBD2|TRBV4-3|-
TGCGCCAGCAGCCGTTATGGAACCGGGACTAGCGTGTACAATGAGCAGTTCTTC
CASSRYGTGTSVYNEQFF
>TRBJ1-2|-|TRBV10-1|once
TGCGCCAGCAGTGAGTCCAGGGGCTATGGCTACACCTTC
CASSESRGYGYTF
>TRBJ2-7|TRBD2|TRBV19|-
TGTGCCAGCGGGGGGGAACCGGGACTAGAACTCGAGCAGTACTTC
CASGGEPGLELEQYF
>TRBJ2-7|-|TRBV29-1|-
TGCAGCGTTGTCCGTTCCTACGAGCAGTACTTC
CSVVRSYEQYF
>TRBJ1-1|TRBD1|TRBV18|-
TGTGCCAGCTCTATGGGACAGGTGAACACTGAAGCTTTCTTT
CASSMGQVNTEAFF
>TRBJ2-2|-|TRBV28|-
TGTGCCAGCACCTTGGAAAGCCAGGGGTATACCGGGGAGCTGTTTTTT
CASTLESQGYTGELFF
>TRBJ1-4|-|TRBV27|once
TGTGCCAGCAGTTTATCTTACAGAAGGAATGAAAAACTGTTTTTT
CASSLSYRRNEKLFF
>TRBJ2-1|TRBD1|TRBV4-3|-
TGCGCCAGCAGCCAGGACAGGGCCTCCTCCTACAATGAGCAGTTCTTC
CASSQDRASSYNEQFF
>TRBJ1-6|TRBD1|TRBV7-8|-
TGTGCCAGCAGCCAAGGACAGGGGTATAATTCACCCCTCCACTTT
CASSQGQGYNSPLHF
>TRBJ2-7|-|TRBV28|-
TGTGCCACCAAGAGGGTTGGCGAGCAGTACTTC
CATKRVGEQYF
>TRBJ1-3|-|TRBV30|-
TGTGCCTGGAGTGCGCAGGCCCCGCTGGAAAACACCATATATTTT
CAWSAQAPLENTIYF
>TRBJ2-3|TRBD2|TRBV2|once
TGTGCCAGCCACTCCGAAAGCGGGGGAACAGATACGCAGTATTTT
CASHSESGGTDTQYF
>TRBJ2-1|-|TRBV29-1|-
TGCAGCGCCCGCAGCAATGAGCAGTTCTTC
CSARSNEQFF
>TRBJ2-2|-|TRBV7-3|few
TGTGCCAGCAGCGCGGGGACCTTTACAGGGAACACCGGGGAGCTGTTTTTT
CASSAGTFTGNTGELFF
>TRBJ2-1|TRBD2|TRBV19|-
TGTGCCAGTAGTACCCGACTAGCGGGGGGTTACAATGAGCAGTTCTTC
CASSTRLAGGYNEQFF
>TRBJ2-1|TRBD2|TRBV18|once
TGTGCCAGCTCTGGTGGGGGGGCCTACAATGAGCAGTTCTTC
CASSGGGAYNEQFF
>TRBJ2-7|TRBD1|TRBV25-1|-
TGTGCCAGCAGTGGACGGACAGGGGCCCTTACCTACGAGCAGTACTTC
CASSGRTGALTYEQYF
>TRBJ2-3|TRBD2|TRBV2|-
TGTGCCAGCAGTACTAGCGAGAGGGCAGATACGCAGTATTTT
CASSTSERADTQYF
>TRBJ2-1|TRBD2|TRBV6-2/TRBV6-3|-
TGTGCCAGCAGTTTGGGCGGGGGGTATACAATGAGGCAGTTCTTC
CASSLGGGYTMRQFF
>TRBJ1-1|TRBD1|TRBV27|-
TGTGCCAGCAGTTTATCGCTGGGACAGGGTCCTCGCACTGAAGCTTTCTTT
CASSLSLGQGPRTEAFF
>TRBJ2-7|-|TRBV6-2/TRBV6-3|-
TGTGCCAGCAGTTACCTTTTGCGGACTGGAGGGGACGTCGAGCAGTACTTC
CASSYLLRTGGDVEQYF
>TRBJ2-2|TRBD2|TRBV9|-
TGTGCCAGCAGCGGCCACGGGGGGGGACCCACCGGGGAGCTGTTTTTT
CASSGHGGGPTGELFF
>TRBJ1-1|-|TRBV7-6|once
TGTGCCAGCAGCGTAGACAGAGACACTGAAGCTTTCTTT
CASSVDRDTEAFF
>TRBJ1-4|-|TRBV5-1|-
TGCGCCAGCAGCCCGGGGACTAATGAAAAACTGTTTTTT
CASSPGTNEKLFF